This T cell receptor beta chain was captured in a study of blood T cell repertoires in COVID-19. The overall study: Samples of COVID-19 (acute and convalescent) were obtained from the United States, Italy and Spain. Nucleic acid was either cDNA or gDNA, and it came from T cells, B-cell-depleted T cells, or PBMCs.

Participant reports of clinical history set cohort assignment. Per the original data handling: Nucleated cell number was recorded as an estimate derived from reference gene primer amplification. The method was immunoSEQ multiplex PCR; TCRdb's version includes in-frame clones alone and lacks a portion of them. That table gives V, J and clone size, and the DNA gave D and trimming. The table lists 250,000 to 300,000 clones, more than 75% of them singletons. This CDR3 contains 16 residues. Germline V lookup: CDR1 LGHNA, CDR2 YSLEER. Trimming cost V 0 bases and J 6 bases, with 15 bases left between them. The specimen was PBMCs or T cells enriched from blood (not recorded which). This clonotype originated in a woman aged 40 to 50 with acute COVID-19. The rearrangement joins TRBV4-3 to TRBJ2-1, with D maybe TRBD1 (6 bases). CDR3 residues: CASSQDGPGEINEQFF. DNA for the CDR3: TGCGCCAGCAGCCAAGACGGGCCAGGGGAAATCAATGAGCAGTTCTTC.